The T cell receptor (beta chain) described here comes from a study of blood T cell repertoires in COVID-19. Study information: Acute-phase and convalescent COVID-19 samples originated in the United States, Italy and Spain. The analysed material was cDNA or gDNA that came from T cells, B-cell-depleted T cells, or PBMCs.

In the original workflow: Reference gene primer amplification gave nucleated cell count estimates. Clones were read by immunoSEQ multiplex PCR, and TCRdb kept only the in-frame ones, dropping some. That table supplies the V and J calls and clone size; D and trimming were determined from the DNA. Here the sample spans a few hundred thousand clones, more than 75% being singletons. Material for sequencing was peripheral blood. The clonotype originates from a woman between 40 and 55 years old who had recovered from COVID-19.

CDR3 coding DNA: TGCAGCGTTGAATGGAGGGGGCTCAGCACAGATACGCAGTATTTT. Translating it yields CSVEWRGLSTDTQYF. The rearrangement joins TRBV29-1 to TRBJ2-3; possible D gene TRBD1, 7 bases. The CDR3 has 15 amino acids. V was clipped by 2 bases and J by 0 bases, with 12 bases between them. CDR1 is SQVTM, CDR2 ANQGSEA, per germline.